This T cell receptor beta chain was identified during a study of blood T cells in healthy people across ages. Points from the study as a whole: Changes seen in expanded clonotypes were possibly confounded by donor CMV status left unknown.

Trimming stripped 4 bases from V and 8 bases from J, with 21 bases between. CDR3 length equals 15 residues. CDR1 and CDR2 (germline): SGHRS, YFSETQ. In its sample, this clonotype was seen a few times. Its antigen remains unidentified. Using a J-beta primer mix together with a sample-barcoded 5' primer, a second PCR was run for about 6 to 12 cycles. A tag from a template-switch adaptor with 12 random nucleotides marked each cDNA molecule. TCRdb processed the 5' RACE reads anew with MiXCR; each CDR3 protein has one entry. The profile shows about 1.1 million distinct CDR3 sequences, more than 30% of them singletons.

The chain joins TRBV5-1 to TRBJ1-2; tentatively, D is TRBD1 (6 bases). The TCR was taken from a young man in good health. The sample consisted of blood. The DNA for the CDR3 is TGCGCCAGCAGCCCGGCTTCAGGGGAAGACGGCGGCTACACCTTC. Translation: CASSPASGEDGGYTF.